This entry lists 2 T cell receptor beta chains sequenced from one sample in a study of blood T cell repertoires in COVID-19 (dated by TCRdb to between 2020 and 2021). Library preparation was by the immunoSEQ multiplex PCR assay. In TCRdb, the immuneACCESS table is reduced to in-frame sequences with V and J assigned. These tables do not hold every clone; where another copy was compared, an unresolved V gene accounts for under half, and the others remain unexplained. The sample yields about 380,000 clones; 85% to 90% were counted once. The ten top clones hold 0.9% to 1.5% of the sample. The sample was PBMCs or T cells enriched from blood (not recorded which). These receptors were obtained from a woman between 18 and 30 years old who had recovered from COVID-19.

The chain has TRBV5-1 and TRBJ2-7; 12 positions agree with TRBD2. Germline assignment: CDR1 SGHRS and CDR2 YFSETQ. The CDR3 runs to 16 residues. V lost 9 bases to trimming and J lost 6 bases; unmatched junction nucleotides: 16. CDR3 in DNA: TGCGCCACCGAGCTTGAACCGCTAGCGGGGGGGCCCGAGCAGTACTTC. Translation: CATELEPLAGGPEQYF.

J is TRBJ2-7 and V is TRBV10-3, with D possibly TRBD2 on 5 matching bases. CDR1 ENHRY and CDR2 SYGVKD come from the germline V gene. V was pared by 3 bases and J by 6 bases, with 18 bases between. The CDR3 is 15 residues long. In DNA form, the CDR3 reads TGTGCCATCAGTGACGCCGGACGGGGTTTGGTCGAGCAGTACTTC. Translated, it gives CAISDAGRGLVEQYF.